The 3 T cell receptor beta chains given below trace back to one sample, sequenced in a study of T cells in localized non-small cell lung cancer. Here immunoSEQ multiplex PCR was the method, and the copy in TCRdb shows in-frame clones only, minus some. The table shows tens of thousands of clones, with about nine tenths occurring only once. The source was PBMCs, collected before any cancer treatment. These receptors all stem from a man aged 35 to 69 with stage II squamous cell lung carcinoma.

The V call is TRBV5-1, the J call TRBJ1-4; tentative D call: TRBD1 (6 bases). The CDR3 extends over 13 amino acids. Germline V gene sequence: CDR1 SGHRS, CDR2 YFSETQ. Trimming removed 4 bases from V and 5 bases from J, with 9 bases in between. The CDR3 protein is CASSAGANEKLFF. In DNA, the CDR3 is TGCGCCAGCAGCGCAGGGGCGAATGAAAAACTGTTTTTT.

Here the CDR3 reads CASGGEQFF. The CDR3 nucleotides are TGTGCCAGCGGCGGTGAGCAGTTCTTC. The chain couples TRBV2 to TRBJ2-1; D remains unclear. CDR3 length: 9 amino acids. Trimming pared 8 bases from V and 9 bases from J, leaving 5 bases between. Germline CDR1 and CDR2: SNHLY and FYNNEI.

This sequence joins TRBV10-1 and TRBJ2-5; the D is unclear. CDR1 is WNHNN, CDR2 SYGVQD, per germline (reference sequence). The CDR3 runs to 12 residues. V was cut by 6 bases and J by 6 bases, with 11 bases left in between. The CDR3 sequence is CASSNSEKTQYF. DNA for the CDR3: TGCGCCAGCAGCAATTCGGAAAAGACCCAGTACTTC.